This TCR beta chain was retrieved from a study of CD8+ T cells in alopecia areata. Extraction of RNA preceded its reverse transcription into cDNA, which served as the sequencing template. Sequencing was performed with immunoSEQ multiplex PCR; in TCRdb, only in-frame clones are kept and a portion is missing. The sample gives some 110,000 clones, 50% to 75% of which show up once; 25% to 30% is in the top ten. Treatment: oral pan-JAK inhibitor, 5-10 mg twice daily. The clonotype originates from a human donor with alopecia areata. The sample was CD8+ T cells sorted from blood, taken at week 4, from a patient treated with tofacitinib.

CDR3 DNA sequence: TGTGCCTGCACTGAAGTAGCGAACACTGAAGCTTTCTTT. This encodes CACTEVANTEAFF. This chain joins TRBV30 and TRBJ1-1; D is ambiguous. CDR3 size: 13 residues. Per germline, CDR1 GTSNPN and CDR2 SVGIG (reference sequence). V lost 6 bases and J lost 1, with 12 bases in between.